These 5 T cell receptor beta chains were sequenced from one sample in a study of cytomegalovirus exposure and HLA in healthy donors. Primers for the PCR totalled 60 Vbeta and 13 Jbeta. The data were produced by immunoSEQ multiplex PCR, yet TCRdb's version contains in-frame clones alone and is incomplete. Here the sample table reports around 140,000 clones. Sequencing used PBMCs. Every receptor here comes from a woman aged 40 to 50 in good health and CMV-seronegative.

The CDR3 DNA follows: TGTGCCAGCAGGCTCAGGGGATCTGGAAACACCATATATTTT. It specifies CASRLRGSGNTIYF. J is TRBJ1-3 and V is TRBV6-1; a weak D match, TRBD1 (6 bases). The CDR3 consists of 14 residues. V was clipped by 6 bases and J by 1 base, with 10 bases between them. Germline CDR1 is MNHNS and CDR2 is SASEGT.

This chain uses TRBV7-2 with TRBJ2-3, with D possibly TRBD2 on 6 matching bases. Trimming pared 5 bases from V and 2 bases from J, leaving 17 bases between. The germline CDR1 and CDR2 sequences are SGHTA and FQGNSA. This CDR3 has 16 residues. Here the CDR3 reads CASSPGDSGLTDTQYF. CDR3 nucleotide sequence: TGTGCCAGCAGCCCGGGCGATAGCGGCCTCACAGATACGCAGTATTTT.

V usage is TRBV6-1 and J usage is TRBJ1-1; TRBD1 is a possible D gene (5 bases). The V gene lost 3 bases and the J gene lost 0 bases, with 11 bases spanning the gap. Germline assignment: CDR1 MNHNS and CDR2 SASEGT. The CDR3 sequence is 15 residues long. CDR3 DNA sequence: TGTGCCAGCAGTGAGCGGGACTGGATGAACACTGAAGCTTTCTTT. It encodes CASSERDWMNTEAFF.

The J gene is TRBJ2-1, the V gene TRBV6-6; D may be TRBD2 (5 bases). Germline CDR1 is MNHNY and CDR2 is SVGAGI (reference sequence). V shed 5 bases and J shed 4 bases, with 15 bases lying between them. The CDR3 is made up of 15 amino acids. CDR3 amino acids: CASSNSRTQYNEQFF. CDR3 sequence (DNA): TGTGCCAGCAGTAATTCTCGGACTCAGTACAATGAGCAGTTCTTC.

The chain recombines TRBV11-1 with TRBJ2-5; perhaps TRBD1 as D (5 bases). Germline assignment: CDR1 SGHAT and CDR2 FQDESV (reference sequence). V was trimmed by 8 bases and J by 0 bases, leaving 10 bases between them. This CDR3 contains 13 residues. CDR3 bases: TGTGCCAGCTGGGGCCCGAACCAAGAGACCCAGTACTTC. This translates into CASWGPNQETQYF.